These 15 T cell receptor beta chains came from one sample sequenced in a study of regulatory T cells in long-lasting Graves disease. The time point here: persistent/refractory GD, antithyroid drugs over 5 years with positive TRAb. From PBMCs, RNA was extracted and then used to make the TCR library. CDR3 regions were amplified by Arm-PCR using iRepertoire HTBI primers to build TCR beta libraries. TCRdb called the multiplex PCR reads again in MiXCR, with one record for every CDR3 protein. The sample consists of approximately 500,000 distinct CDR3 sequences, 20% to 25% of them appearing once. The source was peripheral blood mononuclear cells (PBMCs), collected when the disease was refractory, from a patient treated with antithyroid drugs. Source of these receptors: a female donor with Graves disease.

The chain has TRBV29-1 and TRBJ1-2, with 11 bases aligning to TRBD1. In germline, CDR1 is SQVTM, CDR2 ANQGSEA. The CDR3 covers 13 residues. V was clipped by 4 bases and J by 7 bases; unmatched bases: 5. CDR3 region: CSVGTGGSFGYTF. The CDR3 nucleotides read TGCAGCGTTGGGACAGGGGGCTCGTTTGGCTACACCTTC.

This chain joins TRBV9 and TRBJ2-2, with a possible D match to TRBD2 (6 bases). V was shortened by 2 bases and J by 0 bases, with 11 bases between the two germline ends. Germline-derived CDR1 and CDR2 are SGDLS and YYNGEE. The CDR3 runs 16 residues. The CDR3 reads CASSVGLYANTGELFF. CDR3 DNA: TGTGCCAGCAGCGTGGGACTCTACGCGAACACCGGGGAGCTGTTTTTT.

This clonotype was detected once. The chain combines TRBV9 with TRBJ2-7; 8 bases fit TRBD1. Germline loops: CDR1 SGDLS, CDR2 YYNGEE. V was clipped by 3 bases and J by 6 bases; unmatched bases: 5. The CDR3 covers 13 residues. The CDR3 DNA reads as TGTGCCAGCAGCGCACAGGGACAGGCCGAGCAGTACTTC. Amino acid sequence: CASSAQGQAEQYF.

The sample holds a few counts of this clonotype. The rearrangement uses TRBV7-3 and TRBJ2-7; weak D call: TRBD2 (7 bases). This CDR3 spans 14 amino acids. Looked up from germline, CDR1 is SGHTA and CDR2 is FQGTGA. Trimming pared 5 bases from V and 5 bases from J, leaving 16 bases between. The CDR3 region is CASSPWGGANEQYF. As DNA, the CDR3 is TGTGCCAGCAGCCCATGGGGGGGGGCGAACGAGCAGTACTTC. The complete variable domain, with remaining parts taken from reference TRBV7-3 and TRBJ2-7, reads GAGVSQTPSNKVTEKGKYVELRCDPISGHTALYWYRQSLGQGPEFLIYFQGTGAADDSGLPNDRFFAVRPEGSVSTLKIQRTERGDSAVYLCASSPWGGANEQYFGPGTRLTVT.

The CDR3 reads CASSLEPRGTQYF. Here the CDR3 DNA reads TGTGCCAGCAGTTTAGAACCTAGGGGGACGCAGTATTTT. The chain couples TRBV12-3 or TRBV12-4 to TRBJ2-3; D possibly corresponds to TRBD1 (6 bases). The CDR3 is 13 residues long. The V end lost 1 base, the J end lost 9 bases, and 11 bases lay between the germline ends.

The chain employs TRBV2 and TRBJ2-3; TRBD2 matches 11 bases. TRBJ2-5 explains the end of the DNA better; the J call may be wrong. The CDR3 contains 15 residues. Looked up from germline, CDR1 is SNHLY and CDR2 is FYNNEI. The CDR3 here is CASSLRSGGAETQYF. Here the CDR3 DNA reads TGTGCCAGCAGCCTCCGTAGCGGGGGGGCGGAGACCCAGTACTTC.

This rearrangement joins TRBV4-1 to TRBJ2-6, with D hard to call. Per the germline V gene, CDR1 is MGHRA and CDR2 is YSYEKL. The V end was cut by 5 bases, the J end by 2 bases, with 10 bases between. The CDR3 covers 15 residues. CDR3 protein: CASSSLGTGANVLTF. In DNA form, the CDR3 reads TGCGCCAGCAGCAGCCTGGGGACTGGGGCCAACGTCCTGACTTTC.

This clonotype was observed many times. The chain is built from TRBV15 and TRBJ1-6, with a possible D match to TRBD1 (6 bases). Germline CDR1 and CDR2: LNHNV and YYDKDF (reference sequence). The V end was cut by 4 bases, the J end by 10 bases, with 20 bases between. The CDR3 runs 16 residues. The CDR3 sequence is CATSTEGHWEVSPLHF. CDR3 nucleotides: TGTGCCACCAGCACCGAGGGACATTGGGAAGTGTCACCCCTCCACTTT.

This clonotype was recorded at least ten times. The chain employs TRBV11-2 and TRBJ1-2; 8 bases match TRBD1. Germline-derived CDR1 and CDR2 are SGHAT and FQNNGV. The CDR3 consists of 15 residues. V shed 5 bases and J 1 base; nucleotides not matched to a gene: 6. CDR3 bases: TGTGCCAGCAGCCGAACAGGGGGTCGTAACTATGGCTACACCTTC. Translating gives CASSRTGGRNYGYTF.

This clonotype was seen more than once but under ten times. The chain employs TRBV19 and TRBJ2-7, with D perhaps TRBD1 or TRBD2 (5 bases each). The CDR3 extends over 15 amino acids. The V gene's germline CDR1 is LNHDA and CDR2 SQIVND (reference sequence). V shed 2 bases and J shed 3 bases, with 14 bases lying between them. The CDR3 loop is CASSILGTAFYEQYF. The CDR3 DNA follows: TGTGCCAGTAGTATACTAGGGACCGCATTCTACGAGCAGTACTTC.

The chain combines TRBV6-4 with TRBJ2-7; D may be TRBD1 (7 bases). The V and J ends lost 6 bases and 5 bases respectively, with 23 bases between them. Looked up from germline, CDR1 is MRHNA and CDR2 is SNTAGT. This CDR3 spans 16 amino acids. CDR3 DNA: TGTGCCAGCAGACCCTCGCCCAGGGGGAGGCTGGACGAGCAGTACTTC. Residues: CASRPSPRGRLDEQYF.

The table lists this clonotype with a few counts. The V call is TRBV19, the J call TRBJ1-5, with no clear D. The CDR3 has 13 amino acids. CDR1 LNHDA and CDR2 SQIVND come from the germline V gene (reference sequence). Trimming stripped 10 bases from V and 4 bases from J, with 14 bases between. CDR3 sequence: CATSHGPNQPQHF. CDR3 in DNA: TGTGCCACCTCACATGGACCTAATCAGCCCCAGCATTTT.

This clonotype was picked up a small number of times. The chain employs TRBV5-1 and TRBJ1-4; 8 bases are a match to TRBD1. Per the germline V gene, CDR1 is SGHRS and CDR2 is YFSETQ. V shed 0 bases and J 8 bases; nucleotides not matched to a gene: 3. CDR3 length: 14 amino acids. CDR3 DNA: TGCGCCAGCAGCTTGGGACAGGGGCCCGAAAAACTGTTTTTT. It codes for CASSLGQGPEKLFF.

The genes are TRBV4-3 and TRBJ2-5; D is uncertain. This CDR3 has 14 amino acids. In germline, CDR1 is LGHNA, CDR2 YSLEER. Trimming stripped 6 bases from V and 7 bases from J, with 18 bases between. The CDR3 loop reads CASSTDAKSVTQYF. The CDR3 nucleotides are TGCGCCAGCAGTACGGACGCAAAGAGTGTGACCCAGTACTTC.

Regarding this clonotype: With a much larger clone just one base away, this may be a read error. J is TRBJ1-2 and V is TRBV28; weak D call: TRBD1 (5 bases). The CDR3 has 13 amino acids. Germline CDR1 MDHEN, CDR2 SYDVKM. The CDR3 sequence is CTSSLKGPERYTF. CDR3 nucleotide sequence: TGTACCAGCAGTTTAAAGGGGCCCGAACGCTACACCTTC.